These T cell receptor beta chains were read from a single sample in a study of radiation and T cells in renal cell carcinoma. Produced via immunoSEQ multiplex PCR; TCRdb's table is partial and in-frame only. The repertoire holds around 100,000 clones, with approximately 80% as singletons. This specimen was blood, taken from a patient whose treatment included radiotherapy and nephrectomy. The receptors come from a man in his fifties or sixties with renal cell carcinoma. Both conserved end residues are part of each CDR3. D genes are given only for firm matches. Clone size is stated in some rows and not others, as once, few, many or a class when expanded.

len	v_gene	abundance	j_gene	d_gene	CDR3aa	CDR3nt
15	TRBV27	.	TRBJ2-2	TRBD2	CASSLLAGARGELFF	TGTGCCAGCAGTTTACTAGCGGGAGCTCGCGGGGAGCTGTTTTTT
15	TRBV15	once	TRBJ2-1	TRBD2	CATSRGRESYNEQFF	TGTGCCACCAGCAGAGGGCGGGAGTCGTACAATGAGCAGTTCTTC
14	TRBV6-1	.	TRBJ2-7	.	CASSEVGRTYEQYF	TGTGCCAGCAGTGAAGTCGGCAGGACCTACGAGCAGTACTTC
14	TRBV19	.	TRBJ2-3	TRBD1	CASSRGPSTDTQYF	TGTGCCAGTAGCAGGGGGCCTAGCACAGATACGCAGTATTTT
16	TRBV28	.	TRBJ2-7	TRBD2	CASSFPGLADSYEQYF	TGTGCCAGCAGTTTTCCGGGACTAGCGGACTCCTACGAGCAGTACTTC
16	TRBV30	.	TRBJ2-5	.	CAWSAPSRDIRETQYF	TGTGCCTGGAGTGCCCCATCGCGGGACATCCGAGAGACCCAGTACTTC
15	TRBV27	.	TRBJ2-7	.	CASSLGGQGGYEQYF	TGTGCCAGCAGTCTAGGGGGGCAGGGCGGGTACGAGCAGTACTTC
16	TRBV28	.	TRBJ1-1	.	CASRESGWPRNTEAFF	TGTGCCAGCAGGGAAAGCGGTTGGCCCAGGAACACTGAAGCTTTCTTT
17	TRBV21-1	.	TRBJ1-1	.	CASSKAGKRSMDTEAFF	TGTGCCAGCAGCAAAGCCGGGAAACGGAGCATGGACACTGAAGCTTTCTTT
17	TRBV10-3	large	TRBJ1-2	.	CAIRDFRPGPLNYGYTF	TGTGCCATCAGAGACTTTCGTCCAGGGCCGCTTAACTATGGCTACACCTTC
15	TRBV7-9	.	TRBJ2-1	TRBD1	CASSSGTGSYNEQFF	TGTGCCAGCAGCTCCGGGACAGGTTCATACAATGAGCAGTTCTTC
16	TRBV10-2	.	TRBJ2-3	TRBD2	CASKAGTSGRTDTQYF	TGCGCCAGTAAAGCTGGGACTAGCGGACGCACAGATACGCAGTATTTT
15	TRBV7-3	.	TRBJ2-2	.	CASSPLRGEGGELFF	TGTGCCAGCAGCCCACTCCGGGGAGAAGGTGGGGAGCTGTTTTTT
15	TRBV7-6	once	TRBJ2-1	TRBD2	CASSPGGRAYNEQFF	TGTGCCAGCAGTCCTGGCGGGAGGGCCTACAATGAGCAGTTCTTC
14	TRBV4-1	.	TRBJ2-7	.	CASSQDRDLYEQYF	TGCGCCAGCAGCCAAGATAGGGACCTCTACGAGCAGTACTTC
16	TRBV11-2	.	TRBJ2-3	TRBD1	CASSVSGTGGWDTQYF	TGTGCCAGCAGCGTGTCCGGGACAGGGGGCTGGGATACGCAGTATTTT
13	TRBV5-6	.	TRBJ2-1	TRBD2	CASSRSAGVKEFF	TGTGCCAGCAGCCGGAGTGCGGGGGTCAAAGAGTTCTTC
15	TRBV4-3	.	TRBJ2-1	.	CASSQEVRIGNEQFF	TGCGCCAGCAGCCAAGAAGTCAGGATTGGCAATGAGCAGTTCTTC
14	TRBV19	.	TRBJ2-6	.	CASSDTSGANVLTF	TGTGCCAGTAGTGACACTTCTGGGGCCAACGTCCTGACTTTC
14	TRBV19	.	TRBJ2-7	TRBD1	CASSIRQGAYEQYF	TGTGCCAGTAGTATTAGGCAGGGGGCCTACGAGCAGTACTTC
14	TRBV5-1	.	TRBJ1-2	.	CASSAGDPGGGYTF	TGCGCCAGCAGCGCGGGGGACCCCGGAGGTGGCTACACCTTC
15	TRBV7-9	.	TRBJ1-1	TRBD1	CASSSTDRGDTEAFF	TGTGCCAGCAGCTCTACCGACAGGGGTGACACTGAAGCTTTCTTT